This is a list of T cell receptor beta chains from one sample in a study of T cells expressing NK-cell markers. TCRdb reprocessed the 5' RACE reads and stores each CDR3 protein as one record, lacking DNA. The specimen's table records 200,000 to 300,000 distinct CDR3 sequences. Sequenced input: blood T cells: a sorted CD56 or NKG2C T cell subset, CD4+ or CD8+ T cells, or bulk PBMC T cells (not recorded which). Receptor source: a woman aged 18 to 75 in good health. The CDR3 runs from the conserved cysteine through the conserved F or W.

j_call v_call cdr3_aa
TRBJ2-3 TRBV6-5 CASSYSGKSTDTQYF
TRBJ2-5 TRBV5-4 CASSYRALQETQYF
TRBJ2-6 TRBV12-3/TRBV12-4 CASSFRVTGANVLTF
TRBJ1-1 TRBV4-1 CASSQDPARVNTEAFF
TRBJ2-7 TRBV20-1 CSASLLHEQYF
TRBJ1-2 TRBV30 CAWRGGTDHDYTF
TRBJ2-2 TRBV5-6 CASSLIGTAAGELFF
TRBJ2-5 TRBV6-1 CASGLSRETQYF
TRBJ2-1 TRBV2 CATEGVYNEQFF
TRBJ1-2 TRBV2 CASRGQSFNYGYTF
TRBJ1-2 TRBV4-2 CASSQDRRGENYGYTF
TRBJ1-6 TRBV20-1 CSAMDLYNSPLHF
TRBJ1-4 TRBV16 CASSQSGQRREKLFF
TRBJ1-4 TRBV10-3 CAISDRSADGSEKLFF
TRBJ1-6 TRBV20-1 CSAPHRGNSPLHF